This T cell receptor (beta chain) was sequenced for a study of T cells in localized non-small cell lung cancer. V was pared by 1 base and J by 1 base, with 16 bases between. This CDR3 contains 17 residues. The germline gives CDR1 SGHVS, CDR2 FNYEAQ. Clones were read by immunoSEQ multiplex PCR, and TCRdb kept only the in-frame ones, dropping some. The sample shows some 51,000 clones, more than 80% of them seen only once. The sequencing here drew on peripheral blood, taken before any cancer treatment. This sequence originates from a woman aged 35-70 years with stage I lung adenocarcinoma. The chain carries TRBV7-6 and TRBJ2-5, with D perhaps assigned TRBD1 or TRBD2 (5 bases each). CDR3 loop: CASSLGVGAGRQETQYF. CDR3 DNA: TGTGCCAGCAGCTTAGGGGTAGGGGCGGGCCGCCAAGAGACCCAGTACTTC.